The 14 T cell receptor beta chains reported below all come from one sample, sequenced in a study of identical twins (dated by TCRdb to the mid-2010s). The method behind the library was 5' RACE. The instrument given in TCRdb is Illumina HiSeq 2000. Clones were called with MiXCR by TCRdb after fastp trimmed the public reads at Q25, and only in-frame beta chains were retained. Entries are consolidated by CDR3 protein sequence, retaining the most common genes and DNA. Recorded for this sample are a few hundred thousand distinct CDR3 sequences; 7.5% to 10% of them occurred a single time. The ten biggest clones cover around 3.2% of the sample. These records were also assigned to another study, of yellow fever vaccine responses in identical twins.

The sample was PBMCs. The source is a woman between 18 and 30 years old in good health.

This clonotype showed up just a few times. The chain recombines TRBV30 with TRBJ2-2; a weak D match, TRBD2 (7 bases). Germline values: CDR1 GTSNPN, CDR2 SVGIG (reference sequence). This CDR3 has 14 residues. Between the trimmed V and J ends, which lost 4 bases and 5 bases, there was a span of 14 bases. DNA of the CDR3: TGTGCCTGGACTACACAGGGAGGGACCGGGGAGCTGTTTTTT. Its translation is CAWTTQGGTGELFF.

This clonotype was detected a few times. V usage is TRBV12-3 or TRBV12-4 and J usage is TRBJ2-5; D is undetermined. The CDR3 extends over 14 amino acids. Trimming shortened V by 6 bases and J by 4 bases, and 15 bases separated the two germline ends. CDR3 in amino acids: CASRPPGARETQYF. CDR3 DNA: TGTGCCAGCAGGCCTCCAGGAGCAAGAGAGACCCAGTACTTC.

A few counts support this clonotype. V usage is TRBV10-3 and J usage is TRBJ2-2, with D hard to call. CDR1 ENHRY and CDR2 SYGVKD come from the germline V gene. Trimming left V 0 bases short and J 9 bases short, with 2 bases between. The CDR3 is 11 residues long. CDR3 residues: CAISESWELFF. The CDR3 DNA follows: TGTGCCATCAGTGAGTCGTGGGAGCTGTTTTTT.

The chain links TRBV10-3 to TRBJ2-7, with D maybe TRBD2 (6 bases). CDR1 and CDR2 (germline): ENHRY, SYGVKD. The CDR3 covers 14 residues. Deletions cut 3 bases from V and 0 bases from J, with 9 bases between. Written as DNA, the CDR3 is TGTGCCATCAGTGAAGTCGGGAGCTCCTACGAGCAGTACTTC. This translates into CAISEVGSSYEQYF.

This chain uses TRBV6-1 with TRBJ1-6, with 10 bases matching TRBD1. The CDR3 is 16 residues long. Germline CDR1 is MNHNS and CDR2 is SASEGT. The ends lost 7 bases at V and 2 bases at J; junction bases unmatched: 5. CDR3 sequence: CASIGTGDPYNSPLHF. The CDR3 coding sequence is TGTGCCAGCATCGGGACAGGGGACCCCTATAATTCACCCCTCCACTTT.

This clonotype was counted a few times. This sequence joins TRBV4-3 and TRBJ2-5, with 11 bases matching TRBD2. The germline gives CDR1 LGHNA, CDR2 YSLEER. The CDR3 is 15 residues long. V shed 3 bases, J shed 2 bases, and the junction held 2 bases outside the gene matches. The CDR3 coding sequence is TGCGCCAGCAGCCACGGGACTAGCGGACAAGAGACCCAGTACTTC. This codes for CASSHGTSGQETQYF.

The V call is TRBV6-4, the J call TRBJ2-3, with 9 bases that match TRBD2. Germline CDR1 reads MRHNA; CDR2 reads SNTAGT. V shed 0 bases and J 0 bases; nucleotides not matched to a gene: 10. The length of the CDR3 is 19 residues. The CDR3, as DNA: TGTGCCAGCAGTGACTCGAATTGGTTTCTAGCGGGGAGCACAGATACGCAGTATTTT. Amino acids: CASSDSNWFLAGSTDTQYF.

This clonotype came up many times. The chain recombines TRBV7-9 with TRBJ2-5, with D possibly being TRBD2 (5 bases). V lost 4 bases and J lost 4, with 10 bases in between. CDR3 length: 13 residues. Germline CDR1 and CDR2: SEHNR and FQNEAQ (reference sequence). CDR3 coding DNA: TGTGCCAGCAGCTCCCTAGCTGTAGAGACCCAGTACTTC. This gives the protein CASSSLAVETQYF.

The CDR3 nucleotides read TGCAGTGCTAGGGGGGGCGCCGAAGGCTACACCTTC. It encodes CSARGGAEGYTF. The chain joins TRBV20-1 to TRBJ1-2, with a tentative D call TRBD1 (6 bases). Germline V gives CDR1 DFQATT, CDR2 SNEGSKA (reference sequence). V was shortened by 3 bases and J by 8 bases, with 13 bases between the two germline ends. This CDR3 contains 12 residues.

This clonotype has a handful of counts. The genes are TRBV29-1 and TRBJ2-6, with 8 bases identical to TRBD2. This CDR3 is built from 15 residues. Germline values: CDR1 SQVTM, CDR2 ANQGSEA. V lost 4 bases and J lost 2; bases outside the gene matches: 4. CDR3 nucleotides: TGCAGCGTTGCACGGGGGGGAACTGGGGCCAACGTCCTGACTTTC. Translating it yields CSVARGGTGANVLTF.

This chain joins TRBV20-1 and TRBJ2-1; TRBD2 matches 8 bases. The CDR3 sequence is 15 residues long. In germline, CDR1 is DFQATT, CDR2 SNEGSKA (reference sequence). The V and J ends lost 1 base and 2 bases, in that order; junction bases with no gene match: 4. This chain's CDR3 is CSARGREGPYNEQFF. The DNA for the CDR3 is TGCAGTGCTAGAGGCCGGGAGGGCCCCTACAATGAGCAGTTCTTC.

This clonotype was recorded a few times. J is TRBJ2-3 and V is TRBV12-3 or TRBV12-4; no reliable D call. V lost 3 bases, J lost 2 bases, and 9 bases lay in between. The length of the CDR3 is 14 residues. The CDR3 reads CASSFSRTTDTQYF. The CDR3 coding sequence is TGTGCCAGCAGTTTTTCCCGAACCACAGATACGCAGTATTTT.

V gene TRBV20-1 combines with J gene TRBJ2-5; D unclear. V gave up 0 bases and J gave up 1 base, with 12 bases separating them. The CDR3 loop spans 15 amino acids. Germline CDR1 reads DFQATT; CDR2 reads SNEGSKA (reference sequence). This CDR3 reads CSARDPAESQETQYF. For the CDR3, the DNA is TGCAGTGCTAGAGACCCTGCGGAAAGCCAAGAGACCCAGTACTTC.

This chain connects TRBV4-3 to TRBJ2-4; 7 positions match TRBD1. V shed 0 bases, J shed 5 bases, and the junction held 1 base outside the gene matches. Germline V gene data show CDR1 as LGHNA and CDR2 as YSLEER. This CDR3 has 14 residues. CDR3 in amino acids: CASSQDQGENIQYF. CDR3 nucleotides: TGCGCCAGCAGCCAAGATCAGGGGGAAAACATTCAGTACTTC.